Listed here is a single T cell receptor beta chain. This clone was recorded at least ten times. Its specific antigen is unknown. Per-base quality was not reported, and no clone a single base away is much larger than it. What this sample's treatment or condition label stands for: oral pan-JAK inhibitor, 5-10 mg twice daily. From alopecia areata patients, peripheral blood was collected along with lesional scalp punch biopsies. PBMCs were isolated by density centrifugation and stained for CD3, CD4 and CD8, after which CD4+ and CD8+ T cells were sorted on a FACSAria. CDR1 SGHTA and CDR2 FQGNSA were looked up in the germline V gene. Relative to germline, V is missing 5 bases and J is missing 8 bases, with 17 bases of the junction outside any gene match. The CDR3 has 18 amino acids, counting the end cysteine and phenylalanine. Just the 54-base CDR3 DNA is kept, in frame starting at base 1. This sample was included in a study of CD8+ T cells in alopecia areata (dated by TCRdb to the late 2010s). Regarding the research as a whole: Treated patients were enrolled in an open-label pilot trial of oral tofacitinib at 5 to 10 mg twice daily for moderate-to-severe alopecia areata. Patients received tofacitinib for 6 to 18 months and were then followed off drug for 6 months to check for delayed response and recurrence. The SALT score, which quantifies the percentage of affected scalp surface area, was used to measure disease severity in treated patients. The study used high-throughput TCRbeta sequencing to examine T cell clonal expansion in alopecia areata, in both the C3H/HeJ mouse model and human patients. Human TCRbeta sequencing covered scalp tissue and sorted CD4+ and CD8+ peripheral blood T cells from patchy and totalis/universalis alopecia areata patients and healthy controls. Biopsies were taken from tofacitinib-treated patients at baseline and again at 4 and 24 weeks into treatment, and several of those patients also had a later scalp biopsy. Scalp clonality was compared across normal scalp (n=4), patchy alopecia areata scalp (n=8), and alopecia totalis/universalis scalp (n=8). RNA was extracted with the PAXgene miRNA kit for fixed scalp, the miRNeasy kit for PBMCs, and the RNeasy kit for mouse skin. TCRbeta CDR3 regions were amplified by immunoSEQ multiplex PCR using 35 Vbeta forward and 13 Jbeta reverse primers.

The investigation overall reported the following: Tofacitinib significantly lowered scalp clonality and the number of expanded CD8+ clones among the top 100 scalp clones. Lesional scalp, especially in alopecia totalis/universalis, showed higher clonality and more expanded CD8+ clones than normal scalp, suggesting antigenic drive. During tofacitinib treatment, many expanded lesional clones stuck around in both scalp and blood, and this persistence may partly explain why relapse happens after treatment is stopped. Unlike mouse skin, where gammadelta T cells dominate, normal human skin contains resident alphabeta T cells that get sequenced too, which complicates analysis of the scalp TCR repertoire. Because the treated cohort was small and had only one nonresponder, larger studies are needed to examine links between baseline CD8+ expansion and response. Compared with mice, TCR sequences shared between patients were less clear, possibly partly because of HLA diversity across the patient population.

Library generation was performed with the immunoSEQ multiplex PCR assay. RNA was extracted from all samples and reverse transcribed into cDNA, which served as template for TCR sequencing. First-strand cDNA was synthesized using SuperScript III with a 2:1 mix of oligo-dT and random hexamers. A synthetic immune receptor repertoire was used to measure amplification bias, and any remaining bias was corrected computationally. On the study's bioinformatics: Raw reads were preprocessed to remove errors, and CDR3 was defined by IMGT conventions from the conserved cysteine to phenylalanine. Clonality was calculated as 1 minus Shannon entropy normalized by log2 of the number of productive unique TCRs. Whether each scalp clone was CD4 or CD8 was inferred by checking scalp TCRbeta sequences against the CD4 and CD8 repertoires from sorted blood. TCRdb took this table from immuneACCESS and kept in-frame rearrangements with V and J called. Such tables lack part of the clones; where checked against another copy, unresolved V genes explain under half of the gap, and the rest is unexplained. Clonal size and the V and J genes are those of that table, whereas D and trimming came from the DNA. In this sample the table shows 200,000 to 250,000 clones, approximately 67% of which occur a single time. The ten largest clones represent 0.95% to 1.5% of the sample.

The sequence is built from TRBV7-2 and TRBJ2-2; 10 bases in the junction line up with TRBD2. The sample in question was CD4+ T cells sorted from blood, obtained around week 44, from a patient treated with tofacitinib. The TCR originated in a human donor with alopecia areata. The DNA sequence is TGTGCCAGCAGCCCTCAAGGAGCGGGGGGGCCGATGGTTGGGGAGCTGTTTTTT. It translates to CASSPQGAGGPMVGELFF.